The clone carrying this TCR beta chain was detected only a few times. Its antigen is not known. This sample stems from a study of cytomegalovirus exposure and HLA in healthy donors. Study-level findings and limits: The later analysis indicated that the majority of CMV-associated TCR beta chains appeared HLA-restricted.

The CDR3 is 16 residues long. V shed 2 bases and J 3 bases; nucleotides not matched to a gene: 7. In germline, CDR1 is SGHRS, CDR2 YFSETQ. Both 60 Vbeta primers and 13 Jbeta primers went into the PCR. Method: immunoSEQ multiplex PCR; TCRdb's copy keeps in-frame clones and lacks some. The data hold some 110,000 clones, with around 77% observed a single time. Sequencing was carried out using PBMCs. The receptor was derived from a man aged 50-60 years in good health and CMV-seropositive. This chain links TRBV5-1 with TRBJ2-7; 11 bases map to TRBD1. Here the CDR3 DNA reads TGCGCCAGCAGCTTTCAAGGGGGACAGGGGGTCTACGAGCAGTACTTC. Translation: CASSFQGGQGVYEQYF.